The text below deals with one T cell receptor beta chain. As originally analysed: Amplification with reference gene primers provided the estimates of nucleated cell counts. Clones were read by immunoSEQ multiplex PCR, and TCRdb kept only the in-frame ones, dropping some. V, J and clone size reflect that table, while D and trimming were determined from the DNA. The table has roughly 200,000 clones, around 94% seen once. These data belong to a study of blood T cell repertoires in COVID-19. Study summary: COVID-19 samples from acute and convalescent phases originated in the United States, Italy and Spain. Sources were T cells, B-cell-depleted T cells, or PBMCs; the material itself was cDNA or gDNA.

Followed longitudinally, the Seattle patients had been enrolled during active infection. The CDR3 is 16 amino acids. Trimming pared 2 bases from V and 10 bases from J, leaving 21 bases between. The germline V gene has CDR1 WSHSY and CDR2 SAAADI. This TCR was sampled from a man aged 30 to 45 with COVID-19, enrolled during active disease. The chain carries TRBV10-2 and TRBJ2-1; the D gene is possibly TRBD1 (5 bases). Sample: peripheral blood. The CDR3 reads CASSESPGHFGEEQFF. The CDR3 nucleotides read TGCGCCAGCAGTGAGAGTCCAGGGCACTTTGGTGAGGAGCAGTTCTTC.